Given below is one T cell receptor beta chain in context. The sample belongs to a study of blood T cell repertoires in COVID-19. Study-level background: Donors in the United States, Italy and Spain gave samples during acute or convalescent COVID-19.

The CDR3 has 13 amino acids. CDR1 is MNHEY, CDR2 SVGAGI, per germline. Losses at the gene ends were 6 bases for V and 7 bases for J; bases not matched to a gene: 7. In the study's own analysis: Estimates of nucleated cell counts were drawn from the amplification of reference gene primers. Measured with immunoSEQ multiplex PCR; TCRdb has only the in-frame clones, and not every one. V and J calls and clone size come straight from that table; D and trimming were deduced from the DNA. The sample consists of around 190,000 clones, more than 70% of them appearing once. This TCR came from an older woman with acute or convalescent COVID-19. The source material was peripheral blood. The chain has TRBV6-5 and TRBJ1-1; the match to TRBD1 covers 8 bases. CDR3 bases: TGTGCCAGCAGATTCAGCGGACAGGGTGAAGCTTTCTTT. Translating it yields CASRFSGQGEAFF.